The 21 T cell receptor beta chains presented below share a single source sample, sequenced in a study of cytomegalovirus exposure and HLA in healthy donors. Use of 60 Vbeta and 13 Jbeta primers characterized the PCR. Repertoires were generated with immunoSEQ multiplex PCR, while TCRdb's copy carries only in-frame clones and drops some. The sample has over 150,000 clones, around 86% seen once. The specimen sequenced was PBMCs. The receptors originated from a woman in her forties or fifties in good health and CMV-seropositive.

This clone has more than one count but fewer than ten. This chain connects TRBV2 to TRBJ1-5, with TRBD1 identical over 8 bases. The CDR3 has 17 residues. J lost 2 bases, V lost 5 bases, and 11 bases had no gene match. Germline V gene lookup returns CDR1 SNHLY and CDR2 FYNNEI. Here the CDR3 DNA reads TGTGCCAGCAGTTTCGGACAGGGCCAAGGGGGCAATCAGCCCCAGCATTTT. This codes for CASSFGQGQGGNQPQHF.

The chain has TRBV6-5 and TRBJ2-2; D is ambiguous. The germline gives CDR1 MNHEY, CDR2 SVGAGI. The CDR3 sequence is 14 residues long. Trimming removed 0 bases from V and 6 bases from J, with 8 bases in between. The CDR3 loop is CASSYSLEAGELFF. In DNA, the CDR3 is TGTGCCAGCAGTTACTCTCTTGAGGCCGGGGAGCTGTTTTTT.

The V gene is TRBV7-9, the J gene TRBJ1-2; the match to TRBD1 covers 8 bases. Per germline, CDR1 SEHNR and CDR2 FQNEAQ (reference sequence). The junction had 12 bases not matched to a gene; V was cut back by 5 bases and J by 7 bases. The CDR3 sequence is 15 residues long. CDR3 coding DNA: TGTGCCAGCAGCCTTGTCGCTGGACAGGGCGTTGGCTACACCTTC. Translated: CASSLVAGQGVGYTF.

Points on this clone: The same CDR3 can be traced to other DNA sequences in this sample. The CDR3 bases are TGTGCCTGGAGCCGACAGGGGGCAGGTGGCTACACCTTC. Protein product: CAWSRQGAGGYTF. The V call is TRBV30, the J call TRBJ1-2; 10 positions match TRBD1. The V and J ends lost 3 bases and 7 bases, in that order; junction bases with no gene match: 5. CDR1 is GTSNPN, CDR2 SVGIG, per germline (reference sequence). The CDR3 contains 13 residues. Variable domain in full (rest from reference TRBV30 and TRBJ1-2): SQTIHQWPATLVQPVGSPLSLECTVEGTSNPNLYWYRQAAGRGLQLLFYSVGIGQISSEVPQNLSASRPQDRQFILSSKKLLLSDSGFYLCAWSRQGAGGYTFGSGTRLTVV.

As to this clone: This same CDR3 is encoded by further DNA sequences in the sample. Here the CDR3 reads CSVPSDKGLDYEQYF. Here the CDR3 DNA reads TGCAGCGTTCCTTCAGACAAAGGACTAGACTACGAGCAGTACTTC. The J gene is TRBJ2-7, the V gene TRBV29-1; TRBD2 matches 7 bases. CDR3 length: 15 amino acids. The junction had 13 bases not matched to a gene; V was cut back by 5 bases and J by 3 bases. From germline, CDR1 is SQVTM and CDR2 ANQGSEA.

This rearrangement joins TRBV11-1 to TRBJ1-1, with TRBD1 matching over 7 bases. The trim removed 4 bases at V and 0 bases at J, leaving 2 bases unmatched. The CDR3 totals 14 residues. CDR1 is SGHAT and CDR2 is FQDESV in the germline V gene (reference sequence). DNA for the CDR3: TGTGCCAGCAGCTCACAGGGGATGAACACTGAAGCTTTCTTT. It yields the protein CASSSQGMNTEAFF.

The rearrangement uses TRBV6-1 and TRBJ1-1; no clear D gene. V was trimmed by 6 bases and J by 1 base, leaving 9 bases between them. The CDR3 is made up of 13 amino acids. Germline V lookup: CDR1 MNHNS, CDR2 SASEGT. The CDR3 sequence is CASSPVRNTEAFF. The CDR3 nucleotides are TGTGCCAGCAGCCCGGTTAGGAACACTGAAGCTTTCTTT.

The rearrangement joins TRBV6-5 to TRBJ1-6; maybe TRBD1 (6 bases). CDR3 length: 15 amino acids. The germline V gene has CDR1 MNHEY and CDR2 SVGAGI. Trimming removed 6 bases from V and 0 bases from J, with 9 bases in between. CDR3 bases: TGTGCCAGCAGGGAACAGGGCTCCTATAATTCACCCCTCCACTTT. Translation: CASREQGSYNSPLHF.

The chain couples TRBV2 to TRBJ2-3; TRBD2 might be the D (6 bases). This CDR3 has 14 amino acids. Germline V CDR1 and CDR2: SNHLY, FYNNEI. V was cut by 10 bases and J by 0 bases, with 14 bases left in between. This CDR3 reads CATAWGTSTDTQYF. As DNA, the CDR3 is TGTGCCACCGCCTGGGGGACTAGCACAGATACGCAGTATTTT.

The chain combines TRBV7-2 with TRBJ1-2, with D perhaps matching TRBD1 (6 bases). The CDR3 is made up of 15 amino acids. V lost 3 bases and J 4 bases, leaving 15 bases between the germline ends. In germline, CDR1 is SGHTA, CDR2 FQGNSA. The CDR3 loop reads CASSFTAQGTYGYTF. In DNA, the CDR3 is TGTGCCAGCAGCTTCACCGCACAGGGAACCTATGGCTACACCTTC.

Points on this clone: This same CDR3 is encoded by further DNA sequences in the sample. The rearrangement links TRBV28 to TRBJ1-2; D gene unclear. V shed 5 bases and J shed 7 bases, with 14 bases lying between them. From germline, CDR1 is MDHEN and CDR2 SYDVKM. This CDR3 contains 13 residues. The CDR3 loop reads CASSLGRASGYTF. The CDR3 region has the DNA TGTGCCAGCAGTCTAGGGAGGGCCAGTGGCTACACCTTC.

This rearrangement joins TRBV6-4 to TRBJ2-7, with a tentative D call TRBD2 (5 bases). CDR1 is MRHNA, CDR2 SNTAGT, per germline. V shed 6 bases and J shed 1 base, with 22 bases lying between them. The CDR3 has 17 amino acids. Here the CDR3 reads CASRPSVWTHLSYEQYF. The CDR3 DNA reads as TGTGCCAGCAGGCCCTCGGTTTGGACTCACTTATCCTACGAGCAGTACTTC.

This clone came up a few times. This sequence joins TRBV28 and TRBJ2-1, with 12 positions matching TRBD2. Per the germline V gene, CDR1 is MDHEN and CDR2 is SYDVKM. There are 15 residues in the CDR3. V lost 3 bases and J lost 4; bases outside the gene matches: 1. CDR3 protein: CASSLLAGGYNEQFF. The CDR3 DNA is TGTGCCAGCAGTTTGCTAGCGGGGGGGTACAATGAGCAGTTCTTC.

This chain uses TRBV6-6 with TRBJ1-5; D is unclear. Germline V gives CDR1 MNHNY, CDR2 SVGAGI (reference sequence). V was pared by 2 bases and J by 5 bases, with 7 bases between. The CDR3 has 13 amino acids. CDR3: CASSYPPDQPQHF. The DNA for the CDR3 is TGTGCCAGCAGTTACCCTCCGGATCAGCCCCAGCATTTT.

J is TRBJ2-7 and V is TRBV28, with 9 nucleotides matching TRBD1. CDR1 is MDHEN, CDR2 SYDVKM, per germline. The J segment lost 1 base and the V segment lost 9 bases, leaving 13 bases of the junction unmatched. This CDR3 is 16 amino acids long. This chain's CDR3 is CASITSGTGTSYEQYF. CDR3 in DNA: TGTGCCAGTATTACTTCCGGGACAGGGACATCCTACGAGCAGTACTTC.

V and J are TRBV23-1 and TRBJ2-1; D unresolved. TRBV23-1 is an open reading frame whose function is uncertain. The CDR3 totals 15 residues. Trimming took off 3 bases at V and 1 base at J, with 10 bases between the two ends. CDR3 residues: CASSQTGSSYNEQFF. In DNA, the CDR3 is TGCGCCAGCAGTCAGACTGGGTCGTCCTACAATGAGCAGTTCTTC.

The DNA of the CDR3 is TGTGCCAGCAGCGCCTCCGGGACAGGTACTAATGAAAAACTGTTTTTT. Amino acids: CASSASGTGTNEKLFF. The chain combines TRBV7-9 with TRBJ1-4; 8 bases are a match to TRBD1. Germline V gives CDR1 SEHNR, CDR2 FQNEAQ (reference sequence). Losses at the gene ends were 5 bases for V and 2 bases for J; bases not matched to a gene: 7. The length of the CDR3 is 16 residues.

The V call is TRBV28, the J call TRBJ2-5; 14 positions match TRBD2. Germline lookup yields CDR1 MDHEN and CDR2 SYDVKM. Trimming cost V 2 bases and J 4 bases; bases outside gene matches: 9. The CDR3 runs 18 residues. In nucleotides, the CDR3 is TGTGCCAGCAGTTTAAAGAGGGGACTAGCGGGAGCGGGAGAGACCCAGTACTTC. It codes for CASSLKRGLAGAGETQYF. Looking up the rest from reference TRBV28 and TRBJ2-5 gives the full variable domain: DVKVTQSSRYLVKRTGEKVFLECVQDMDHENMFWYRQDPGLGLRLIYFSYDVKMKEKGDIPEGYSVSREKKERFSLILESASTNQTSMYLCASSLKRGLAGAGETQYFGPGTRLLVL.

With regard to this clone: The junction does not match germline at one end; this may be a read error. V gene TRBV28 combines with J gene TRBJ1-2; 8 bases match TRBD1. Germline CDR1 is MDHEN and CDR2 is SYDVKM. The CDR3 is 11 amino acids. The CDR3 spells CASSLSGQAAF. The CDR3 nucleotides are TGTGCCAGCAGTTTATCGGGACAGGCGGCCTTC.

This chain uses TRBV4-3 with TRBJ2-1; 10 bases map to TRBD1. Germline CDR1 LGHNA, CDR2 YSLEER. This CDR3 region has 19 residues. V was pared by 4 bases and J by 5 bases, with 17 bases of the junction left unmatched. The CDR3 nucleotides read TGCGCCAGCAGCCGCAACCGGACAGGGGGGCGCAGTCATCACAATGAGCAGTTCTTC. It codes for CASSRNRTGGRSHHNEQFF.

The chain uses TRBV30 and TRBJ1-5, with D possibly being TRBD1 (5 bases). V was shortened by 3 bases and J by 7 bases, with 16 bases between the two germline ends. CDR3 size: 14 residues. CDR1 GTSNPN and CDR2 SVGIG come from the germline V gene (reference sequence). CDR3 in amino acids: CAWRDQGSLQPQHF. The CDR3 region has the DNA TGTGCCTGGAGGGATCAGGGTAGTCTCCAGCCCCAGCATTTT.